Shown below are 22 T cell receptor beta chains from a single sample sequenced in a study of PD-1 blockade in classical Hodgkin lymphoma (dated by TCRdb to the early 2020s). The library was made by the immunoSEQ multiplex PCR assay. Entries here come from immuneACCESS through TCRdb and include only in-frame sequences with V and J called. Some clones fail to appear in such tables; in the studies checked, an unresolved V gene covers under half of the shortfall, and the cause of the remainder is unknown. This sample gives about 43,000 clones in total; 65% to 85% of them show up just once. The ten largest clones add up to around 2.8% of the sample. The time point tag for this specimen amounts to: cycle 2 day 1 (C2D1) of nivolumab. Every trial patient had relapsed following autologous stem cell transplantation, and prior brentuximab vedotin exposure was what differed among cohorts A, B and C. Sample: peripheral blood mononuclear cells (PBMCs), taken before the second cycle of nivolumab. The receptors were gathered from a human donor with classical Hodgkin lymphoma.

This clone was seen more than once but under ten times. The chain couples TRBV9 to TRBJ1-1, with D uncertain. Per germline, CDR1 SGDLS and CDR2 YYNGEE. The CDR3 covers 15 residues. V lost 0 bases, J lost 2 bases, and 11 bases lay in between. This CDR3 reads CASSVGVWTNTEAFF. In DNA form, the CDR3 reads TGTGCCAGCAGCGTAGGGGTTTGGACTAACACTGAAGCTTTCTTT. The full variable domain, with the rest looked up from reference TRBV9 and TRBJ1-1, is DSGVTQTPKHLITATGQRVTLRCSPRSGDLSVYWYQQSLDQGLQFLIQYYNGEERAKGNILERFSAQQFPDLHSELNLSSLELGDSALYFCASSVGVWTNTEAFFGQGTRLTVV.

V usage is TRBV7-9 and J usage is TRBJ2-1; D call uncertain. Germline V gene sequence: CDR1 SEHNR, CDR2 FQNEAQ (reference sequence). V was pared by 4 bases and J by 10 bases, with 8 bases between. There are 11 residues in the CDR3. CDR3 protein: CASSSPREQFF. CDR3 DNA sequence: TGTGCCAGCAGCTCCCCCCGGGAGCAGTTCTTC.

The J gene is TRBJ1-2, the V gene TRBV30; 7 bases are shared with TRBD1. Germline CDR1 GTSNPN, CDR2 SVGIG (reference sequence). V was pared by 5 bases and J by 8 bases, with 17 bases of the junction left unmatched. The CDR3 consists of 15 residues. CDR3 sequence: CAWVSTRTGEGGYTF. The CDR3 DNA sequence: TGTGCCTGGGTCTCAACTCGGACAGGTGAAGGGGGCTACACCTTC. The full variable domain, completed using reference TRBV30 and TRBJ1-2, is SQTIHQWPATLVQPVGSPLSLECTVEGTSNPNLYWYRQAAGRGLQLLFYSVGIGQISSEVPQNLSASRPQDRQFILSSKKLLLSDSGFYLCAWVSTRTGEGGYTFGSGTRLTVV.

The V and J genes are TRBV23-1 and TRBJ2-2; no reliable D call. TRBV23-1 is an open reading frame whose function is uncertain. Trimming took off 5 bases at V and 0 bases at J, with 4 bases between the two ends. This CDR3 region has 13 residues. The CDR3 region is CASSTANTGELFF. CDR3 nucleotide sequence: TGCGCCAGCAGTACGGCGAACACCGGGGAGCTGTTTTTT.

This chain connects TRBV9 to TRBJ2-1; unclear D gene. The CDR3 is 15 amino acids. Germline-derived CDR1 and CDR2 are SGDLS and YYNGEE. Trimming took 1 base from V and 3 from J, leaving 11 bases between them. Here the CDR3 reads CASSVYSKSYNEQFF. CDR3 nucleotides: TGTGCCAGCAGCGTATACTCCAAGAGCTACAATGAGCAGTTCTTC.

This clone was seen only once. The chain employs TRBV9 and TRBJ2-7; possibly TRBD1 or TRBD2 for D (6 bases each). The CDR3 runs 15 residues. V shed 0 bases and J shed 4 bases, with 14 bases lying between them. Germline assignment: CDR1 SGDLS and CDR2 YYNGEE. CDR3 residues: CASSVEGGGMYEQYF. CDR3 coding DNA: TGTGCCAGCAGCGTAGAGGGGGGTGGCATGTACGAGCAGTACTTC.

This chain joins TRBV19 and TRBJ2-5, with D perhaps being TRBD1 or TRBD2 (5 bases each). Trimming shortened V by 6 bases and J by 3 bases, and 5 bases separated the two germline ends. The germline V gene has CDR1 LNHDA and CDR2 SQIVND (reference sequence). The CDR3 extends over 11 amino acids. The CDR3 bases are TGTGCCAGTAGGGGGGAAGAGACCCAGTACTTC. Its translation is CASRGEETQYF. Full variable domain (remainder filled in from reference TRBV19 and TRBJ2-5): DGGITQSPKYLFRKEGQNVTLSCEQNLNHDAMYWYRQDPGQGLRLIYYSQIVNDFQKGDIAEGYSVSREKKESFPLTVTSAQKNPTAFYLCASRGEETQYFGPGTRLLVL.

The chain recombines TRBV7-2 with TRBJ2-7; TRBD2 matches at 7 bases. The CDR3 is made up of 14 amino acids. CDR1 is SGHTA, CDR2 FQGNSA, per germline. Losses at the gene ends were 1 base for V and 6 bases for J; bases not matched to a gene: 6. The CDR3 is CASSLVTSVFEQYF. In nucleotides, the CDR3 is TGTGCCAGCAGCTTAGTAACTAGCGTTTTCGAGCAGTACTTC. The whole variable domain, remainder taken from reference TRBV7-2 and TRBJ2-7, is GAGVSQSPSNKVTEKGKDVELRCDPISGHTALYWYRQSLGQGLEFLIYFQGNSAPDKSGLPSDRFSAERTGGSVSTLTIQRTQQEDSAVYLCASSLVTSVFEQYFGPGTRLTVT.

V and J are TRBV29-1 and TRBJ2-1; TRBD1 matches 7 bases. V lost 8 bases, J lost 12 bases, and 13 bases stayed unmatched. The CDR3 is made up of 12 amino acids. Germline V lookup: CDR1 SQVTM, CDR2 ANQGSEA. CDR3 nucleotides: TGCAGCTCAACAAGAGGGGGCCCTGGGCAGTTCTTC. Translation: CSSTRGGPGQFF.

The rearrangement joins TRBV2 to TRBJ2-7; 9 nucleotides line up with TRBD2. V dropped 5 bases and J dropped 0; count of bases not matched to a gene: 11. CDR3 length equals 17 residues. Germline V CDR1 and CDR2: SNHLY, FYNNEI. The CDR3 spells CASSLPRLAVSSYEQYF. The CDR3 coding sequence is TGTGCCAGCAGTCTGCCGAGACTAGCGGTAAGCTCCTACGAGCAGTACTTC. The full variable domain, with the rest looked up from reference TRBV2 and TRBJ2-7, is EPEVTQTPSHQVTQMGQEVILRCVPISNHLYFYWYRQILGQKVEFLVSFYNNEISEKSEIFDDQFSVERPDGSNFTLKIRSTKLEDSAMYFCASSLPRLAVSSYEQYFGPGTRLTVT.

V gene TRBV9 combines with J gene TRBJ1-2; D unresolved. CDR3 length: 13 amino acids. V lost 0 bases, J lost 8 bases, and 11 bases lay in between. Looked up from germline, CDR1 is SGDLS and CDR2 is YYNGEE. The chain's CDR3 is CASSVARGGGYTF. Here the CDR3 DNA reads TGTGCCAGCAGCGTAGCCAGAGGTGGCGGCTACACCTTC.

Here the CDR3 DNA reads TGTGCCTGGATGGTCAACATTCTGGAAGAGACCCAGTACTTC. Translating gives CAWMVNILEETQYF. The chain couples TRBV30 to TRBJ2-5; D remains ambiguous. The CDR3 contains 14 residues. Germline V gene data show CDR1 as GTSNPN and CDR2 as SVGIG (reference sequence). V was pared by 4 bases and J by 3 bases, with 15 bases between.

The genes are TRBV13 and TRBJ1-1, with D possibly TRBD1 on 5 matching bases. The CDR3 sequence is 14 residues long. Trimming pared 5 bases from V and 5 bases from J, leaving 15 bases between. CDR1 and CDR2 (germline): PRHDT, FYEKMQ (reference sequence). CDR3 sequence: CASSASGPLTEAFF. The CDR3 nucleotides read TGTGCCAGCAGCGCCTCGGGGCCACTGACTGAAGCTTTCTTT.

Sample share makes this clone medium-sized. The chain carries TRBV4-2 and TRBJ2-7; weak D call: TRBD2 (5 bases). Germline CDR1 is LGHNA and CDR2 is YNFKEQ. This CDR3 has 11 residues. V was trimmed by 3 bases and J by 5 bases, leaving 5 bases between them. The CDR3 reads CASSQRDEQYF. CDR3 sequence (DNA): TGTGCCAGCAGCCAGCGGGACGAGCAGTACTTC.

This chain uses TRBV4-3 with TRBJ1-1, with 10 nucleotides matching TRBD1. The CDR3 contains 15 residues. Losses at the gene ends were 6 bases for V and 3 bases for J; bases not matched to a gene: 7. Germline V gene lookup returns CDR1 LGHNA and CDR2 YSLEER. The CDR3 loop reads CASRLDRGRDTEAFF. As DNA, the CDR3 is TGCGCCAGCAGACTAGACAGGGGGCGCGACACTGAAGCTTTCTTT.

This chain links TRBV5-4 with TRBJ2-2, with D tentatively TRBD2 (5 bases). Trimming stripped 5 bases from V and 2 bases from J, with 16 bases between. The germline CDR1 and CDR2 sequences are SGHNT and YYREEE (reference sequence). The CDR3 totals 16 residues. CDR3 residues: CASRLNRGANTGELFF. The CDR3 nucleotides are TGTGCCAGCAGATTAAATCGGGGAGCTAACACCGGGGAGCTGTTTTTT.

As regards this clone: Other DNA sequences in the same sample also yield this CDR3. The chain employs TRBV7-9 and TRBJ2-7; D not certain. The length of the CDR3 is 12 residues. Trimming removed 1 base at V and 2 bases at J, with 3 bases between. CDR1 and CDR2 (germline): SEHNR, FQNEAQ (reference sequence). The DNA for the CDR3 is TGTGCCAGCAGCTTAGGAACCTACGAGCAGTACTTC. It yields the protein CASSLGTYEQYF. Filled out from reference TRBV7-9 and TRBJ2-7, the complete variable domain reads DTGVSQNPRHKITKRGQNVTFRCDPISEHNRLYWYRQTLGQGPEFLTYFQNEAQLEKSRLLSDRFSAERPKGSFSTLEIQRTEQGDSAMYLCASSLGTYEQYFGPGTRLTVT.

The chain joins TRBV27 to TRBJ2-3; the D is unclear. V was trimmed by 4 bases and J by 6 bases, leaving 17 bases between them. This CDR3 comprises 15 residues. Per germline, CDR1 MNHEY and CDR2 SMNVEV (reference sequence). CDR3 loop: CASSSFPIVNDTQYF. The CDR3 nucleotides read TGTGCCAGCAGTTCCTTCCCCATTGTGAATGATACGCAGTATTTT.

The sample holds a few counts of this clone. The chain is built from TRBV14 and TRBJ2-1, with D maybe TRBD1 (6 bases). Germline values: CDR1 SGHDN, CDR2 FVKESK. This CDR3 has 18 amino acids. Trimming stripped 3 bases from V and 0 bases from J, with 18 bases between. Here the CDR3 reads CASSHEVQGTNSYNEQFF. CDR3 in DNA: TGTGCCAGCAGCCACGAAGTCCAGGGGACAAACTCCTACAATGAGCAGTTCTTC.

This sequence joins TRBV7-9 and TRBJ2-6, with D tentatively TRBD2 (6 bases). V was clipped by 1 base and J by 3 bases, with 10 bases between them. The CDR3 loop spans 16 amino acids. The germline CDR1 and CDR2 sequences are SEHNR and FQNEAQ (reference sequence). The CDR3 DNA sequence: TGTGCCAGCAGCTTAGTGGCGGGAAGTGGGGCCAACGTCCTGACTTTC. Its translation: CASSLVAGSGANVLTF.

This clone was observed once. The gene calls are TRBV6-1 and TRBJ1-1; no definite D call. With 5 bases removed from V and 4 bases from J, the gap between germline ends came to 8 bases. The CDR3 extends over 12 amino acids. The germline V gene has CDR1 MNHNS and CDR2 SASEGT. CDR3 sequence reads: CASSSTGTEAFF. The CDR3 DNA reads as TGTGCCAGCAGTTCAACGGGCACTGAAGCTTTCTTT.

The chain uses TRBV27 and TRBJ1-1; D is possibly TRBD1 (5 bases). The CDR3 spans 13 residues. V shed 5 bases and J shed 11 bases, with 18 bases lying between them. Germline values: CDR1 MNHEY, CDR2 SMNVEV (reference sequence). CDR3 DNA: TGTGCCAGCAGTCCAAACACCTTGACAGTGGCTTTCTTT. This sequence encodes CASSPNTLTVAFF.